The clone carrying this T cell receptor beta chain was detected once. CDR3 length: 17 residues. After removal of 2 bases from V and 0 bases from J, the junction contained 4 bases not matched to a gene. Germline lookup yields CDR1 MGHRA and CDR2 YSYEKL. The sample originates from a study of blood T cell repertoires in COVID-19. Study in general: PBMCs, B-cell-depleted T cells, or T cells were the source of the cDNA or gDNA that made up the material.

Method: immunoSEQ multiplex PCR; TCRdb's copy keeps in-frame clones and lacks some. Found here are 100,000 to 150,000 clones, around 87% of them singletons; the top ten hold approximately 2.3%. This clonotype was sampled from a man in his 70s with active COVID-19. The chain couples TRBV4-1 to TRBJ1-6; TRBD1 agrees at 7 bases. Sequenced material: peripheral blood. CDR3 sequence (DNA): TGCGCCAGCAGCCAAATACAGGGGAGCTCCTATAATTCACCCCTCCACTTT. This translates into CASSQIQGSSYNSPLHF.